The 4 T cell receptor beta chains reported below all come from one sample, sequenced in a study of blood T cell repertoires in COVID-19 (dated by TCRdb to 2020 to 2021). Libraries were constructed by the immunoSEQ multiplex PCR assay. TCRdb provides this immuneACCESS table in a form limited to in-frame rearrangements. Some clones are lacking; in checked studies, under half of them reflect an unresolved V gene, and why the rest are absent is not known. This sample holds some 160,000 clones; around 85% were observed only once. The ten largest account for approximately 4% of the sample. The specimen sequenced was peripheral blood. These TCRs come from an older woman with acute or convalescent COVID-19.

The chain links TRBV9 to TRBJ1-1; TRBD1 is a possible D gene (6 bases). With 4 bases removed from V and 0 bases from J, the gap between germline ends came to 16 bases. This CDR3 region has 16 residues. Germline CDR1 is SGDLS and CDR2 is YYNGEE. Here the CDR3 DNA reads TGTGCCAGCAGCCCGGAGACAGGACCGTTGAACACTGAAGCTTTCTTT. Translated: CASSPETGPLNTEAFF. Full variable domain (outside the CDR3, taken from reference TRBV9 and TRBJ1-1): DSGVTQTPKHLITATGQRVTLRCSPRSGDLSVYWYQQSLDQGLQFLIQYYNGEERAKGNILERFSAQQFPDLHSELNLSSLELGDSALYFCASSPETGPLNTEAFFGQGTRLTVV.

The CDR3: CASSHSGEQFF. DNA for the CDR3: TGTGCCAGCAGCCATAGCGGTGAGCAGTTCTTC. This rearrangement joins TRBV7-2 to TRBJ2-1; maybe TRBD2 (6 bases). This CDR3 contains 11 residues. Trimming took off 5 bases at V and 9 bases at J, with 8 bases between the two ends. Germline CDR1 and CDR2: SGHTA and FQGNSA. The whole variable domain, filled in from reference TRBV7-2 and TRBJ2-1, reads GAGVSQSPSNKVTEKGKDVELRCDPISGHTALYWYRQSLGQGLEFLIYFQGNSAPDKSGLPSDRFSAERTGGSVSTLTIQRTQQEDSAVYLCASSHSGEQFFGPGTRLTVL.

The chain has TRBV30 and TRBJ1-6, with a possible D match to TRBD1 (6 bases). Germline V gene lookup returns CDR1 GTSNPN and CDR2 SVGIG (reference sequence). Trimming pared 0 bases from V and 7 bases from J, leaving 13 bases between. The CDR3 consists of 15 residues. The CDR3, as DNA: TGTGCCTGGAGTGTCAGGGGCAGGGCCAATTCACCCCTCCACTTT. It specifies CAWSVRGRANSPLHF.

This rearrangement joins TRBV7-2 to TRBJ1-4; tentative D call: TRBD1 (5 bases). The CDR3 runs 15 residues. The ends were cut back, 0 bases at V and 3 bases at J, with 8 bases in the middle. Germline V gene sequence: CDR1 SGHTA, CDR2 FQGNSA. CDR3 in DNA: TGTGCCAGCAGCTTAGCTCGGGGGGCTAATGAAAAACTGTTTTTT. Translation gives CASSLARGANEKLFF.